Reported below is one T cell receptor beta chain. What it recognizes is unknown. The data belong to a study of vaccination and CD4 T cells after COVID-19. Germline CDR1 reads MNHNS; CDR2 reads SASEGT. The CDR3 is 16 amino acids. V was shortened by 6 bases and J by 0 bases, with 12 bases between the two germline ends. An Oncomine TCR Beta short-read assay was used to sequence the DNA from cultured CD4+ T cells. MiXCR, applied by TCRdb to the PCR reads, yields one record per CDR3 protein. This table holds over 15,000 distinct CDR3 sequences, roughly 50% found once. Treatment of the sample: roughly ten-day PBMC culture with coronavirus spike peptide pools or control peptides (ViraFEST assay).

The chain joins TRBV6-1 to TRBJ2-6; TRBD2 is a possible D gene (6 bases). This receptor was identified in a human donor who had recovered from COVID-19. The sequencing sample was made of CD4+ T cells from blood, cultured in vitro. This CDR3 reads CASSPREFSGANVLTF. The CDR3 DNA follows: TGTGCCAGCAGCCCCCGGGAGTTCTCTGGGGCCAACGTCCTGACTTTC.